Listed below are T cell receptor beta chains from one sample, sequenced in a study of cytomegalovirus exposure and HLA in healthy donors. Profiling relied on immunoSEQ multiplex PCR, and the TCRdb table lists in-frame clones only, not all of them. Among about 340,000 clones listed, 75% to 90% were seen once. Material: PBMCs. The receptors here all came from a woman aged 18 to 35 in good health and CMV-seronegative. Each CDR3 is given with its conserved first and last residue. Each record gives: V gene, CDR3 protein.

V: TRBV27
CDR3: CASRGQGARNEQFF

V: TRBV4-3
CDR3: CASSQDSLAGNYEQYF

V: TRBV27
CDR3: CASSPWTSGLYNEQFF

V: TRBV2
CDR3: CASGSRGRTDTQYF

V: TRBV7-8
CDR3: CASSLSPSGSSGYNEQFF

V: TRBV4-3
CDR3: CASSRGQGNREQYF

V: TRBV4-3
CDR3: CASSQDGLTGTGELFF

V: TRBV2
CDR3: CATGSDRGGLRGEQYF

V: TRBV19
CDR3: CASRTGQVNTGELFF

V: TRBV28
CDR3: CASSLDMNTEAFF

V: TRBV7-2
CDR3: CASSLAPGGEQFF

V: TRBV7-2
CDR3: CASSLVLAGGPSDTQYF

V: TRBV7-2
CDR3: CASSLASGGYEQYF

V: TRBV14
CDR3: CASSSSSGANVLTF

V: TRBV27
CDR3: CASRTGAGGSYEQFF

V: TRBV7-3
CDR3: CASSLLPGNEQFF

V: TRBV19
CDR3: CASSIPRQLVNQPQHF

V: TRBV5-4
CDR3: CASSETSGAYNEQFF

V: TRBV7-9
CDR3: CASSLVQGNTEAFF

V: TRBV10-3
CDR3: CAISAGTGGTEAFF